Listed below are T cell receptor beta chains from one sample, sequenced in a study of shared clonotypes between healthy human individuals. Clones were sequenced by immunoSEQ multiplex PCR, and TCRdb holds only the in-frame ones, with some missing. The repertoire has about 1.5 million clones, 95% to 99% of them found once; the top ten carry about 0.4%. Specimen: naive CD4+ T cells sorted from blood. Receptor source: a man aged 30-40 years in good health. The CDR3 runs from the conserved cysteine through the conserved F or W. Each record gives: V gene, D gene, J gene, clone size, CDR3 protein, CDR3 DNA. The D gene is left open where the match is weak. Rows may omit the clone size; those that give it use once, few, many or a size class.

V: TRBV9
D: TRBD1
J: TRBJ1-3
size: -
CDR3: CASSVDQTGTTPIYF
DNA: TGTGCCAGCAGCGTAGATCAGACAGGGACGACACCCATATATTTT

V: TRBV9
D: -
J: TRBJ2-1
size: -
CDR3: CASSVVGGGGYNEQFF
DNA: TGTGCCAGCAGCGTAGTGGGGGGAGGCGGCTACAATGAGCAGTTCTTC

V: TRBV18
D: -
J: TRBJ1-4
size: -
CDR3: CASSPLASQGISGEKLFF
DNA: TGTGCCAGCTCACCACTCGCATCTCAGGGGATATCTGGGGAAAAACTGTTTTTT

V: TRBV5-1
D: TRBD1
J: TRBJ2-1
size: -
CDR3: CASSFFSGQGANEQFF
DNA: TGCGCCAGCAGCTTCTTTTCGGGACAGGGGGCCAATGAGCAGTTCTTC

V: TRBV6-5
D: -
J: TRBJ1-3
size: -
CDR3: CASSPRGRGANTIYF
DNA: TGTGCCAGCAGTCCACGCGGACGCGGGGCCAACACCATATATTTT

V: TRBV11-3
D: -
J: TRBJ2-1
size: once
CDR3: CASSLGGGTNNEQFF
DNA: TGTGCCAGCAGCTTAGGCGGCGGGACCAACAATGAGCAGTTCTTC

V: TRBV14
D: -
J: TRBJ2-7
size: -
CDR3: CASSQDRGYEQYF
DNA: TGTGCCAGCAGCCAAGATCGGGGGTACGAGCAGTACTTC

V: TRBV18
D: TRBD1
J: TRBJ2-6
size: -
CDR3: CASSWGTGNSGANVLTF
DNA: TGTGCCAGCTCATGGGGGACAGGCAACTCTGGGGCCAACGTCCTGACTTTC

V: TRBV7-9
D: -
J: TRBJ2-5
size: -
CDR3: CASSSRRGQETQYF
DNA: TGTGCCAGCAGCTCCAGGCGAGGCCAAGAGACCCAGTACTTC

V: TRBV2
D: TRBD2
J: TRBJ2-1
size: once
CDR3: CASIYYAGARNEQFF
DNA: TGTGCCAGCATCTACTACGCGGGAGCTCGTAATGAGCAGTTCTTC

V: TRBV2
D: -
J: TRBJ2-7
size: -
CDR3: CASSAQGGYEQYF
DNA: TGTGCCAGCAGTGCCCAGGGGGGATACGAGCAGTACTTC

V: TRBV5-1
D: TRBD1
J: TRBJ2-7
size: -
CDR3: CASSLAIGGTIGDEQYF
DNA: TGCGCCAGCAGCTTGGCCATAGGGGGCACAATTGGAGACGAGCAGTACTTC

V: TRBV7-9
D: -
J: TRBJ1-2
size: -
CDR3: CASSLGRGYTF
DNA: TGTGCCAGCAGCTTGGGAAGGGGCTACACCTTC

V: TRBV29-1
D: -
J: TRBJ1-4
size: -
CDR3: CSASTVEREKLFF
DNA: TGCAGCGCATCGACAGTGGAAAGAGAAAAACTGTTTTTT

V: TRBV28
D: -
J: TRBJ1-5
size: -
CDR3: CASSPKVRQPQHF
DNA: TGTGCCAGCAGCCCTAAGGTTCGGCAGCCCCAGCATTTT

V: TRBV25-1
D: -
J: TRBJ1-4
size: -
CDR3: CASSASRGTNEKLFF
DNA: TGTGCCAGCAGTGCTTCCCGAGGAACTAATGAAAAACTGTTTTTT